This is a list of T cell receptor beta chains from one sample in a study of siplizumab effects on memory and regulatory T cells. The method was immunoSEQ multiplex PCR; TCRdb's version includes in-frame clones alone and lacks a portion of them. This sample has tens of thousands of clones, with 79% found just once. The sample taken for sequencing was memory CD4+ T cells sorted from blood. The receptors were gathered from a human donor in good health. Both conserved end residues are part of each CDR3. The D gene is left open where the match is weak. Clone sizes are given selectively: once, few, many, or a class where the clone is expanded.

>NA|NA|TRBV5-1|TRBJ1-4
TGCGCCAGCACCTCGTCCGGACAGCCTAATGAAAAACTGTTTTTT
CASTSSGQPNEKLFF
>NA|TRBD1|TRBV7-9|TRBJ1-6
TGTGCCAGCAGGAATCAAAGGGGGCGCGAGAATTCACCCCTCCACTTT
CASRNQRGRENSPLHF
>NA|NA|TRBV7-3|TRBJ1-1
TGTGCCAGCAGCTTAACGCCGATAATGAACACTGAAGCTTTCTTT
CASSLTPIMNTEAFF
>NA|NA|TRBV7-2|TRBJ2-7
TGTGCCAGCAGCCTCGTCTACGAGCAGTACTTC
CASSLVYEQYF
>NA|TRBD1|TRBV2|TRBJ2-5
TGTGCCAGCTGCCGGGACAGGGAGGAGACCCAGTACTTC
CASCRDREETQYF
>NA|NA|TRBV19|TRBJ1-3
TGTGCCAGTAGTCTATTTGCTTCTGGAAACACCATATATTTT
CASSLFASGNTIYF
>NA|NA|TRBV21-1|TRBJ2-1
TGTGCCAGCAGCACCCTGCGGCTACAGGGCCCGGGGTCCTACAATGAGCAGTTCTTC
CASSTLRLQGPGSYNEQFF
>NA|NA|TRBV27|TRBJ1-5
TGTGCCAGCAGTTTTGCCAGGTCCCATAGCAATCAGCCCCAGCATTTT
CASSFARSHSNQPQHF
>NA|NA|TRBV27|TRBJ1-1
TGTGCCAGCAGTTTTATGGCAGGCGACCCTCTTGGGGACACTGAAGCTTTCTTT
CASSFMAGDPLGDTEAFF
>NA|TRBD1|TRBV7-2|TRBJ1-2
TGTGCCAGCAGCGACAGGGGAGATGGCTACACCTTC
CASSDRGDGYTF
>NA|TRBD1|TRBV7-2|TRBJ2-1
TGTGCCAGCAGCCGACGGACAGGTCCCAATGAGCAGTTCTTC
CASSRRTGPNEQFF
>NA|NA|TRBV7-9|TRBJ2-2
TGTGCCAGCAGCCTACTAAACACCGGGGAGCTGTTTTTT
CASSLLNTGELFF
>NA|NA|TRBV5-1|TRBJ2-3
TGCGCCAGCAGCTTCACGTCAGATACGCAGTATTTT
CASSFTSDTQYF
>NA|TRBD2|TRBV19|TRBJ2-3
TGTGCCGGTAGTCGGGGGGATAGCACAGATACGCAGTATTTT
CAGSRGDSTDTQYF
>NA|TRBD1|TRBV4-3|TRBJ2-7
TGCGCCAGCAGCCAGCCAGGGGGCAAGCAGTACTTC
CASSQPGGKQYF
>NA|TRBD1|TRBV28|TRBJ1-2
TGTGCCAGCAGTTCCACGACCCTAACAGGGGCTAACTATGGCTACACCTTC
CASSSTTLTGANYGYTF
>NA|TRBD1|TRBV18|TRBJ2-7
TGTGCCAGCTCACCATTAGCCTCACGCCAGGGGGCCCCCTATGAGCAGTACTTC
CASSPLASRQGAPYEQYF
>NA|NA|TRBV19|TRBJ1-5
TGTGCCAGTGGTGAGAACCGCAATCAGCCCCAGCATTTT
CASGENRNQPQHF
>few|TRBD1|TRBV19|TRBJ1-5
TGTGCCAGTATTTTGACAGGGGGAAGCAATCAGCCCCAGCATTTT
CASILTGGSNQPQHF
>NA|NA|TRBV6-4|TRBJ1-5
TGTGCCAGCAGTGAATCTTCGTCAGGGAAGCAGCCCCAGCATTTT
CASSESSSGKQPQHF
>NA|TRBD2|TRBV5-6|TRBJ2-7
TGTGCCAGCAGCTTGGTGGCTAGCGGGGTCTACGAGCAGTACTTC
CASSLVASGVYEQYF
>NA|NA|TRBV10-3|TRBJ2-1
TGTGCCATCAGGAGGGCAGGGGATGACAATGAGCAGTTCTTC
CAIRRAGDDNEQFF
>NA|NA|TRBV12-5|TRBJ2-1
TGTGCTAGTGGTTTGGCCGTCGGTGCGTCTCCCTCCTACAATGAGCAGTTCTTC
CASGLAVGASPSYNEQFF
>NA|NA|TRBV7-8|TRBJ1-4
TGTGCCAGCAGCTTAGTCGGGGCCGCTAATGAAAAACTGTTTTTT
CASSLVGAANEKLFF
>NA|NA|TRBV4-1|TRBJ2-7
TGCGCCAGCAGCCAAGAGGGCAGACTATACTACGAGCAGTACTTC
CASSQEGRLYYEQYF
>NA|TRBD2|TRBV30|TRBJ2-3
TGTGCCTGGAGTGTGGAGCGGGATGCCGATACGCAGTATTTT
CAWSVERDADTQYF
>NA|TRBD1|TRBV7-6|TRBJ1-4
TGTGCCAGCAGCCGCGATGACAGGGGAGGTGAAAAACTGTTTTTT
CASSRDDRGGEKLFF
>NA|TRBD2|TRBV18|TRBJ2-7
TGTGCCAGCTCACCACCAGTGGTAGCGGGGGGTCTGCAGTACTTC
CASSPPVVAGGLQYF
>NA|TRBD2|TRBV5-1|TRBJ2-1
TGCGCCAGCAGCCCGGGTGGTACTAGCGGGGCCCACTACAATGAGCAGTTCTTC
CASSPGGTSGAHYNEQFF
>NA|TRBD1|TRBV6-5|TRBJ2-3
TGTGCCAGCAGTCCGACAGGGAGCACAGATACGCAGTATTTT
CASSPTGSTDTQYF
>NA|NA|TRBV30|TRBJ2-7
TGTGCCTGGACCAATGGCCGCTACGAGCAGTACTTC
CAWTNGRYEQYF
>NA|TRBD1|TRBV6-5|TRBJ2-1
TGTGCCAGCAGAACAGGGGGACGCGAGCAGTTCTTC
CASRTGGREQFF
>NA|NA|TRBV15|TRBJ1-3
TGTGCCACCAGCAGAGATCGGGCGGCTGGAAACACCATATATTTT
CATSRDRAAGNTIYF
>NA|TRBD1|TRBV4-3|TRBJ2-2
TGCGCCAGCAGCCAAGATGTGGCGACAGGGGGCGCCCCGGGGACCGGGGAGCTGTTTTTT
CASSQDVATGGAPGTGELFF
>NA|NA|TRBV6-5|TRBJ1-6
TGTGCCAGCAGTTACCTGGGACCCGATAATTCACCCCTCCACTTT
CASSYLGPDNSPLHF
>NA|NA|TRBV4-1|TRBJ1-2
TGCGCCAGCAGCCAAGATCCGAGGAGCTTTGGCTACACCTTC
CASSQDPRSFGYTF
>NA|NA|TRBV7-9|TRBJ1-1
TGTGCCAGCAGCTGGAAGTCGAACACTGAAGCTTTCTTT
CASSWKSNTEAFF
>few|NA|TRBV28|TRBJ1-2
TGTGCCAGCAGTACCGGGACCAATTATGGCTACACCTTC
CASSTGTNYGYTF
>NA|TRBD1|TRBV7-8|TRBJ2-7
TGTGCCAGCAGCTGGGACAGATTCGAGCAGTACTTC
CASSWDRFEQYF
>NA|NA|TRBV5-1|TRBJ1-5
TGCGCCAGCAGACCCGGGACAAGCGATCAGCCCCAGCATTTT
CASRPGTSDQPQHF
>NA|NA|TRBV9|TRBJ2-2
TGTGCCAGCAGCGTATCGCAGCGGAACACCGGGGAGCTGTTTTTT
CASSVSQRNTGELFF
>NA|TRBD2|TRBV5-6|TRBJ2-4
TGTGCCAGCAGCTCAACTAGCGGGGGGCCAGGGAACATTCAGTACTTC
CASSSTSGGPGNIQYF
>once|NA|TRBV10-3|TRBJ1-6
TGTGCCATCAGTGGGCAGGGTTTATCACCCCTCCACTTT
CAISGQGLSPLHF
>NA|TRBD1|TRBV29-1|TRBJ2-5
TGCAGCGTTGCATCCGGGACAGGGCAAGAGACCCAGTACTTC
CSVASGTGQETQYF
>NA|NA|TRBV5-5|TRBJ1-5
TGTGCCAGCAGCCGTATCCCTGATCAGCCCCAGCATTTT
CASSRIPDQPQHF
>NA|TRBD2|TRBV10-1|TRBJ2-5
TGCGCCAGCAGTGATACTGGGCTAGCGGAAGAGACCCAGTACTTC
CASSDTGLAEETQYF
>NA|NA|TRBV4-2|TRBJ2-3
TGTGCCAGCGGCTCTAGACTCACAGATACGCAGTATTTT
CASGSRLTDTQYF
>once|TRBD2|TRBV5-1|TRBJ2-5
TGCGCCAGCAGCACTGGGGTAGCGGGGGGACCCCAAGAGACCCAGTACTTC
CASSTGVAGGPQETQYF
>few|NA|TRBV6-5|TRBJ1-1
TGTGCCAGCAGGAACAGGGAGAGGGGGGCTTTCTTT
CASRNRERGAFF
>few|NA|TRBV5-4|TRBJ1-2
TGTGCCAGCAGCACGGGGACATATGGCTACACCTTC
CASSTGTYGYTF
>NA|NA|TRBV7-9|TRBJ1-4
TGTGCCAGCAGCTTAAGTAGGGAAGAAAAACTGTTTTTT
CASSLSREEKLFF
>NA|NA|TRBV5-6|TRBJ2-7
TGTGCCAGCAGCTCTGACTCCTTTAGGAAGTACTTC
CASSSDSFRKYF
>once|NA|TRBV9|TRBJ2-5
TGTGCCAGCAGCGTAGGGCAGCCGGGGGAGACCCAGTACTTC
CASSVGQPGETQYF